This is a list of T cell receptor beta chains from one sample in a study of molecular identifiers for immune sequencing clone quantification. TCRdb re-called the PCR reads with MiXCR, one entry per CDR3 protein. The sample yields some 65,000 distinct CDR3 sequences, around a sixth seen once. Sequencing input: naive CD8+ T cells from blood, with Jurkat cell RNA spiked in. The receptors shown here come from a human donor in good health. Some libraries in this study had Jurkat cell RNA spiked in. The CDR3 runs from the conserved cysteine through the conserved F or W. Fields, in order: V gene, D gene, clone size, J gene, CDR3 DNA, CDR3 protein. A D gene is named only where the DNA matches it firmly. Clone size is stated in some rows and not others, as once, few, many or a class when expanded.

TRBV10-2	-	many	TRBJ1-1	TGCGCCAGCACAGTTCAGGGTGGTACTGAAGCTTTCTTT	CASTVQGGTEAFF
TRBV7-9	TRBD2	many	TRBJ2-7	TGTGCCAGCAGCTCAAATCCAGGGCTAGCGGGCCAGATATCCTACGAGCAGTACTTC	CASSSNPGLAGQISYEQYF
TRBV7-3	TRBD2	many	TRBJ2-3	TGTGCCAGCAGCTCACTAGCGGGAGGGCCAGATACGCAGTATTTT	CASSSLAGGPDTQYF
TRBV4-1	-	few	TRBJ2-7	TGCGCCAGCGGCCAGAAGGACGCAGAGCCCTTCGCCTACGAGCAGTACTTC	CASGQKDAEPFAYEQYF
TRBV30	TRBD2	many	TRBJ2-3	TGTGCCTGGAGCCAGCTCAGCGGGAGTTACGATACGCAGTATTTT	CAWSQLSGSYDTQYF
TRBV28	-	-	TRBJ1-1	TGTGCCAGCAGTTTACCCTCTGACATGGCAGAGCTTCATGGGGCTTTCTTT	CASSLPSDMAELHGAFF
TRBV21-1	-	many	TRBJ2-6	TGTGCCAGCCATGGGACAGACATCTCTGGGGCCAACGTCCTGACTTTC	CASHGTDISGANVLTF
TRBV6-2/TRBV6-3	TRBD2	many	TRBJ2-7	TGTGCCAGCAGTTACTCTAGCGGGACCTACGAGCAGTACTTC	CASSYSSGTYEQYF
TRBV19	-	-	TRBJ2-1	TGTGCCAGTAGTATCTACTACAATGAGCAGTTCTTC	CASSIYYNEQFF
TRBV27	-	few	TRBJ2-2	TGTGCCAGCAGTTCCCTACTAGCCACCGGGGAGCTGTTTTTT	CASSSLLATGELFF
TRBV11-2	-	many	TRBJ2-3	TGTGCCAGCAGCTTAGCGGGCAGGGTAACAGATACGCAGTATTTT	CASSLAGRVTDTQYF
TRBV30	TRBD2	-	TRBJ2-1	TGTGCCTGGAGTGAACTAGCGGGACCAGGGAGCCCCTACAATGAGCAGTTCTTC	CAWSELAGPGSPYNEQFF
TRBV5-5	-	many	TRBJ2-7	TGTGCCAGCAGCTTGTTCGCGGTTGGCTACGAGCAGTACTTC	CASSLFAVGYEQYF
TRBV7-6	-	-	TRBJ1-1	TGTGCCAACAGCTTGGTTTCGGGGGAAGGGACTGAAGCTTTCTTT	CANSLVSGEGTEAFF
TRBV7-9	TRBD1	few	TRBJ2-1	TGTGCCAGCAGCTTCGGGACAGGGAGCTACAATGAGCAGTTCTTC	CASSFGTGSYNEQFF
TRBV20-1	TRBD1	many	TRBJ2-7	TGCAGTGCGTCTCCACGAACAGGGGCCGGGCTGGGCGAGCAGTACTTC	CSASPRTGAGLGEQYF
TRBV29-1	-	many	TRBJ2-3	TGCAGCGTTGCCGGACAGGACTACACAGATACGCAGTATTTT	CSVAGQDYTDTQYF
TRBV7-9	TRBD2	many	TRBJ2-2	TGTGCCAGCAGCCAGGGAGGGGAGGACCTCACCGGGGAGCTGTTTTTT	CASSQGGEDLTGELFF
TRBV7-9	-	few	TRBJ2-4	TGTGCCAGCAGCTTAGGGGACGTTCCAGTCAAAAACATTCAGTACTTC	CASSLGDVPVKNIQYF
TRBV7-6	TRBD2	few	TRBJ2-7	TGTGCCAGCAGCGGTAGCGGGAGCTCGTCCCCCTTCGAGCAGTACTTC	CASSGSGSSSPFEQYF